Included here is one T cell receptor beta chain sequence, with context. Its target is not known. This CDR3 contains 13 residues. V was shortened by 5 bases and J by 1 base, with 7 bases between the two germline ends. This sample was taken from a study of yellow fever vaccine responses in identical twins. Findings and limits, study-wide: A vaccine T cell response that seemed partly convergent and partly personalized was reported in twins.

TCRdb itself ran the RT-PCR reads through MiXCR, one entry per CDR3 protein. The sample includes several thousand distinct CDR3 sequences, roughly 86% of them seen just once. The V gene is TRBV12-3 or TRBV12-4, the J gene TRBJ2-3; no firm D call. This receptor was identified in a woman aged 18 to 35 who received the yellow fever vaccine. The sequences come from T cells from blood (PBMCs), unsorted or a sorted subset (not recorded which), collected before or after yellow fever vaccination (not recorded which). CDR3 residues: CASSPSRTDTQYF. The CDR3 DNA reads as TGTGCCAGCAGTCCCTCACGCACAGATACGCAGTATTTT.